The sequence of this T cell receptor (beta chain) was determined in a study of OX40 agonist ivuxolimab in advanced cancers. Assay: immunoSEQ multiplex PCR; the TCRdb copy retains only in-frame clones and omits some. The table records about 48,000 clones, just under 90% of them present only once. This sequence originates from an adult with an advanced solid tumor such as melanoma, head and neck, liver or kidney cancer. Sequences were derived from CD4+ or CD8+ T cells sorted from blood, sampled in a trial of the OX40 agonist ivuxolimab.

The CDR3 protein is CATSRATGPGSPLHF. CDR3 DNA sequence: TGTGCCACCAGCAGAGCGACAGGGCCAGGGTCACCCCTCCACTTT. The chain links TRBV15 to TRBJ1-6; TRBD1 agrees at 7 bases. Trimming at V came to 1 base and at J to 10 bases, leaving 7 bases not matched to a gene. Germline V gene lookup returns CDR1 LNHNV and CDR2 YYDKDF (reference sequence). The CDR3 sequence is 15 residues long.